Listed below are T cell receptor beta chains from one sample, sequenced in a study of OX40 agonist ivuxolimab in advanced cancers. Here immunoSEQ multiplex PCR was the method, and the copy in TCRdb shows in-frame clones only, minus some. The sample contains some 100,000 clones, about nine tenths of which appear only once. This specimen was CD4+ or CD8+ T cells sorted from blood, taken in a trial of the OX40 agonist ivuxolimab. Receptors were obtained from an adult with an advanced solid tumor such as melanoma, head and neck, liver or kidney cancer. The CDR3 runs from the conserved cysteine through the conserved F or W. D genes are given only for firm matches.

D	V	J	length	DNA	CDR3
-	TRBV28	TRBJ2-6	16	TGTGCCAGCAGTAGAACACAGGGACCTGGGGCCAACGTCCTGACTTTC	CASSRTQGPGANVLTF
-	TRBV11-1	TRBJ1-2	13	TGTGCCAGCAGCTTAGTCTTCACTATGGACTACACCTTC	CASSLVFTMDYTF
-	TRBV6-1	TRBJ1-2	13	TGTGCCAGCAGTGAACGACACGGCTATGGCTACACCTTC	CASSERHGYGYTF
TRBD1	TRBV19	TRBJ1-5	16	TGTGCCAGTAGTATAGTGGGGACAGGGGGCAATCAGCCCCAGCATTTT	CASSIVGTGGNQPQHF
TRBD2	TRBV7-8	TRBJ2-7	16	TGTGCCAGCAGCTTAGCGGGGGGACTAGGGGCCTACGAGCAGTACTTC	CASSLAGGLGAYEQYF
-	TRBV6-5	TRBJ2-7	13	TGTGCCAGCAGCCCCCCTCTGGGCTACGAGCAGTACTTC	CASSPPLGYEQYF
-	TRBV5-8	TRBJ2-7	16	TGTGCCAGCAGCTTGGTCGCGTCAGGGGGGACCTACGAGCAGTACTTC	CASSLVASGGTYEQYF
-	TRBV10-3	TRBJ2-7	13	TGTGCCTCCAGCCTGCGGGAACCGTCCGAGCAGTACTTC	CASSLREPSEQYF
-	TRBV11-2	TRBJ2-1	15	TGTGCCAGCAGCTTAGTACGCTCCTCCCTAGGGGAGCAGTTCTTC	CASSLVRSSLGEQFF
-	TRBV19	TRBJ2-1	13	TGTGCCAGTAGTCCCCGCCTTCGAAATGAGCAGTTCTTC	CASSPRLRNEQFF
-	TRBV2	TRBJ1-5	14	TGTGCCAGCACGAGACTGAATAGCAATCAGCCCCAGCATTTT	CASTRLNSNQPQHF
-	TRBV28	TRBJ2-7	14	TGTGCCAGCAGTTTAACCTCAGGGCCCAACGAGCAGTACTTC	CASSLTSGPNEQYF
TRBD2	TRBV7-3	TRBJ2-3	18	TGTGCCAGCAGCGTAAGAACTCTAGCGGGAGGAAACACAGATACGCAGTATTTT	CASSVRTLAGGNTDTQYF
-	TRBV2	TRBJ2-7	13	TGTGCCAGCAGTCTGGAGAGCTCCTACGAGCAGTACTTC	CASSLESSYEQYF